Only a few counts were recorded for the clone carrying this T cell receptor (beta chain). CDR3 length: 14 amino acids. J gave up 5 bases and V 0 bases, and 2 bases lay outside the gene matches. Germline CDR1 and CDR2: MNHEY and SVGAGI. The data originate from a study of blood T cell repertoires in COVID-19. Study details: Donors in the United States, Italy and Spain gave samples during acute or convalescent COVID-19. In each case, the material was cDNA or gDNA derived from T cells, B-cell-depleted T cells, or PBMCs.

How the authors handled the data: Amplifying reference gene primers gave estimates of nucleated cell counts. Using immunoSEQ multiplex PCR, the repertoire was profiled, and TCRdb retains in-frame clones only, with some absent. V and J calls and clone size are given by that table; D and trimming were obtained from the DNA. The sample consists of some 100,000 clones, roughly 92% of them appearing once. The sequencing sample was made of peripheral blood. The TCR sequence derives from a man between 65 and 85 years old with acute or convalescent COVID-19. The rearrangement joins TRBV6-5 to TRBJ1-2; 8 bases match TRBD1. The CDR3 DNA follows: TGTGCCAGCAGTTACTCGACAGGGGATTATGGCTACACCTTC. Protein product: CASSYSTGDYGYTF.